These T cell receptor beta chains were read from a single sample in a study of CD8+ T cells in alopecia areata. The repertoire was sequenced with immunoSEQ multiplex PCR; TCRdb's copy has only in-frame clones and lacks some. The sample lists 110,000 to 150,000 clones, approximately 50% occurring once. The starting material was CD4+ T cells sorted from blood, obtained at week 0. The receptor set was obtained from a human donor with alopecia areata. CDR3s include the opening cysteine and the closing phenylalanine or tryptophan. The D gene is left open where the match is weak. Size values are once, few and many counts, or a class for expanded clones, and some rows have none.

V: TRBV2
size: .
length: 15
D: TRBD1
J: TRBJ1-5
DNA: TGTGCCAGCCTTAAGGACAGGGGTGGCAATCAGCCCCAGCATTTT
CDR3: CASLKDRGGNQPQHF

V: TRBV29-1
size: few
length: 12
D: .
J: TRBJ2-5
DNA: TGCAGCGTTGGTAGGGCTGGCGAGACCCAGTACTTC
CDR3: CSVGRAGETQYF

V: TRBV7-2
size: .
length: 15
D: TRBD2
J: TRBJ2-7
DNA: TGTGCCAGCAGCTTGGGCCTAGCGGGGCTCTACGAGCAGTACTTC
CDR3: CASSLGLAGLYEQYF

V: TRBV29-1
size: few
length: 12
D: TRBD1
J: TRBJ1-2
DNA: TGCAGCGTCGACTCGAGGGACAGGGCTCCCGGCTTC
CDR3: CSVDSRDRAPGF

V: TRBV29-1
size: few
length: 15
D: .
J: TRBJ2-7
DNA: TGCAGCGTTGTGTCTGCGGGGGACAGCTCCTACGAGCAGTACTTC
CDR3: CSVVSAGDSSYEQYF

V: TRBV10-3
size: .
length: 15
D: .
J: TRBJ1-1
DNA: TGTGCCATCAGTGGTCCGAGGCAGGGAAACACTGAAGCTTTCTTT
CDR3: CAISGPRQGNTEAFF

V: TRBV29-1
size: once
length: 11
D: .
J: TRBJ1-1
DNA: TGCAGCGTTGAGGCCCCGTTGATTGCTTTCTTT
CDR3: CSVEAPLIAFF

V: TRBV5-1
size: .
length: 15
D: TRBD1
J: TRBJ2-2
DNA: TGCGCCAGCAGCCGCTCGGGACAGGGGACCGGGGAGCTGTTTTTT
CDR3: CASSRSGQGTGELFF

V: TRBV4-1
size: .
length: 14
D: .
J: TRBJ1-2
DNA: TGCGCCAGCAGCCGCGAAAAGGCCAACTATGGCTACACCTTC
CDR3: CASSREKANYGYTF

V: TRBV2
size: few
length: 14
D: .
J: TRBJ2-1
DNA: TGTGCCAGCAGTGTTGCGGGGTATAGCAATGAGCAGTTCTTC
CDR3: CASSVAGYSNEQFF

V: TRBV5-1
size: once
length: 15
D: .
J: TRBJ2-3
DNA: TGCGCCAGCAGCCTACTAGACGGTCGCACAGATACGCAGTATTTT
CDR3: CASSLLDGRTDTQYF

V: TRBV20-1
size: .
length: 11
D: .
J: TRBJ2-7
DNA: TGCAGTGGAGGCAGGGGCTACGAGCAGTACTTC
CDR3: CSGGRGYEQYF

V: TRBV7-2
size: .
length: 13
D: .
J: TRBJ2-1
DNA: TGTGCCAGCAGCTCGGGAAATAGGAATGAGCAGTTCTTC
CDR3: CASSSGNRNEQFF

V: TRBV28
size: few
length: 15
D: TRBD1
J: TRBJ1-4
DNA: TGTGCCAGCAGTCCTCCGGGACAGGGGATGGAAAAACTGTTTTTT
CDR3: CASSPPGQGMEKLFF

V: TRBV28
size: .
length: 16
D: .
J: TRBJ2-1
DNA: TGTGCCAGCAGTTCTAGAGCGGGCGAAACCTACAATGAGCAGTTCTTC
CDR3: CASSSRAGETYNEQFF

V: TRBV30
size: .
length: 12
D: .
J: TRBJ1-1
DNA: TGTGCCTGGAGTAGGACCAACACTGAAGCTTTCTTT
CDR3: CAWSRTNTEAFF

V: TRBV4-1
size: .
length: 15
D: .
J: TRBJ1-5
DNA: TGCGCCAGCAGTTCCGGGCAGGGTGAAGGACAGCCCCAGCATTTT
CDR3: CASSSGQGEGQPQHF

V: TRBV29-1
size: .
length: 12
D: .
J: TRBJ1-1
DNA: TGCAGCGCCTCACCTATGAACACTGAAGCTTTCTTT
CDR3: CSASPMNTEAFF

V: TRBV20-1
size: .
length: 11
D: .
J: TRBJ2-1
DNA: TGCAGTGCTACTCAGGGATTTGAGCAGTTCTTC
CDR3: CSATQGFEQFF

V: TRBV5-1
size: .
length: 15
D: TRBD2
J: TRBJ2-5
DNA: TGCGCCAGCAGCTTGGCGACTAGCGGCGGAGAGACCCAGTACTTC
CDR3: CASSLATSGGETQYF

V: TRBV6-6
size: .
length: 14
D: .
J: TRBJ2-7
DNA: TGTGCCAGCAGTTACTCGGGACAAGCCCACGAGCAGTACTTC
CDR3: CASSYSGQAHEQYF

V: TRBV23-1
size: few
length: 16
D: .
J: TRBJ2-7
DNA: TGCGCCAGCAGTCAAGCTAGGGTAGCGGTTTCCTACGAGCAGTACTTC
CDR3: CASSQARVAVSYEQYF

V: TRBV29-1
size: .
length: 11
D: .
J: TRBJ2-2
DNA: TGCAGCGTTGAAGTGCCCGGGGAGCTGTTTTTT
CDR3: CSVEVPGELFF

V: TRBV29-1
size: few
length: 12
D: TRBD2
J: TRBJ2-5
DNA: TGCAGCGTTGAACGGGGGGTCCAGACCCAGTACTTC
CDR3: CSVERGVQTQYF

V: TRBV29-1
size: .
length: 14
D: TRBD1
J: TRBJ2-1
DNA: TGCAGCACTCAACCGGGACAGCGTTACAATGAGCAGTTCTTC
CDR3: CSTQPGQRYNEQFF

V: TRBV6-1
size: few
length: 10
D: .
J: TRBJ2-5
DNA: TGTGCCAGCAGGGACTTTACCCAGTACTTC
CDR3: CASRDFTQYF

V: TRBV30
size: .
length: 14
D: TRBD2
J: TRBJ2-7
DNA: TGTGCCTGGAGGACTAGCGGGATCTCCTACGAGCAGTACTTC
CDR3: CAWRTSGISYEQYF

V: TRBV5-4
size: .
length: 15
D: .
J: TRBJ2-7
DNA: TGTGCCAGCAGCTTGGCTGGAGCGCCCACCTACGAGCAGTACTTC
CDR3: CASSLAGAPTYEQYF

V: TRBV5-1
size: .
length: 15
D: TRBD1
J: TRBJ1-4
DNA: TGCGCCAGCAGTGCCGGACAGGGCAGAGGGGAAAAACTGTTTTTT
CDR3: CASSAGQGRGEKLFF

V: TRBV29-1
size: few
length: 13
D: .
J: TRBJ2-5
DNA: TGCAGCGTTGAAGGGGGGAGGAAAGAGACCCAGTACTTC
CDR3: CSVEGGRKETQYF

V: TRBV29-1
size: few
length: 18
D: TRBD2
J: TRBJ2-7
DNA: TGCAGCGCTACCCCTGGACTAGCGGGAGGGCCAGGGGTCTACGAGCAGTACTTC
CDR3: CSATPGLAGGPGVYEQYF

V: TRBV6-1
size: .
length: 14
D: .
J: TRBJ2-2
DNA: TGTGCCATCAAGGGGGTCCACTGGGTCGGGGAGCTGTTTTTT
CDR3: CAIKGVHWVGELFF

V: TRBV25-1
size: .
length: 14
D: .
J: TRBJ2-7
DNA: TGTGCCAGCAGACCCTCGGACAGAAACTACGAGCAGTACTTC
CDR3: CASRPSDRNYEQYF

V: TRBV6-5
size: .
length: 12
D: .
J: TRBJ1-5
DNA: TGTGCCAGCAGGAACTTTAATCAGCCCCAGCATTTT
CDR3: CASRNFNQPQHF

V: TRBV30
size: .
length: 12
D: .
J: TRBJ2-3
DNA: TGTGCCTGGAGTGTATTGCAAGATACGCAGTATTTT
CDR3: CAWSVLQDTQYF

V: TRBV2
size: .
length: 13
D: .
J: TRBJ2-1
DNA: TGTGCCAGCAGTGTAGGGGGGTGGGATGAGCAGTTCTTC
CDR3: CASSVGGWDEQFF

V: TRBV20-1
size: few
length: 11
D: .
J: TRBJ2-3
DNA: TGCAGTGCTATTCCCACAGATACGCAGTATTTT
CDR3: CSAIPTDTQYF

V: TRBV7-3
size: .
length: 14
D: .
J: TRBJ2-1
DNA: TGTGCCAGCAGCTTAAACCCCACTGTCAATGAGCAGTTCTTC
CDR3: CASSLNPTVNEQFF

V: TRBV30
size: .
length: 13
D: .
J: TRBJ1-1
DNA: TGTGCCTGGAGTGTTGGCCCGAACACTGAAGCTTTCTTT
CDR3: CAWSVGPNTEAFF

V: TRBV7-9
size: .
length: 13
D: TRBD1
J: TRBJ2-7
DNA: TGTGCCAGCAGCACCATTGACAGGGACGAGCAGTACTTC
CDR3: CASSTIDRDEQYF

V: TRBV29-1
size: .
length: 13
D: TRBD2
J: TRBJ2-7
DNA: TGCAGCGCTTCAGGGCGGGAGGGGTTCGAGCAGTACTTC
CDR3: CSASGREGFEQYF

V: TRBV15
size: .
length: 15
D: TRBD1
J: TRBJ2-1
DNA: TGTGCCACCAGCACTAGACAGGGCGGGTACAATGAGCAGTTCTTC
CDR3: CATSTRQGGYNEQFF

V: TRBV6-5
size: .
length: 12
D: .
J: TRBJ2-7
DNA: TGTGCCAGCAGTTCCCGGGCTAATGAGCAGTACTTC
CDR3: CASSSRANEQYF

V: TRBV25-1
size: .
length: 11
D: .
J: TRBJ2-7
DNA: TGTGCCAGCAGTCGCACCTACGAGCAGTACTTC
CDR3: CASSRTYEQYF

V: TRBV29-1
size: .
length: 13
D: .
J: TRBJ2-2
DNA: TGCAGCGTTGAAGATCAGGGGCGAGGGGAGCTGTTTTTT
CDR3: CSVEDQGRGELFF

V: TRBV27
size: .
length: 12
D: .
J: TRBJ2-7
DNA: TGTGCCAGCAGACAGGGACCCTACGAGCAGTACTTC
CDR3: CASRQGPYEQYF